This TCR beta chain was identified in a study of response to subunit inactivated influenza vaccine. This clonotype was seen ten or more times. A junction boundary mismatches the germline segment, possibly from a read error. The V gene's germline CDR1 is DFQATT and CDR2 SNEGSKA (reference sequence). The CDR3 loop spans 14 amino acids. TCRdb called the RT-PCR reads again in MiXCR, with one record for every CDR3 protein. The profile shows 300,000 to 350,000 distinct CDR3 sequences, about a fifth of them singletons. This receptor was taken from a man aged 45-69 years who received an inactivated influenza vaccine. The sample in question was PBMCs from blood, obtained less than 22 months after vaccination. The V gene is TRBV20-1, the J gene TRBJ1-1; 8 nucleotides align to TRBD1. CDR3 amino acids: CSAGDRGGTTEAFF. The CDR3 nucleotides are TGCAGTGCTGGAGACAGGGGCGGTACCACTGAAGCTTTCTTT.